The 2 T cell receptor beta chains below were found in one sample sequenced in a study of PD-1 blockade in classical Hodgkin lymphoma. Some clones are missing from TCRdb's copy, which holds only in-frame ones; the method was immunoSEQ multiplex PCR. The sample shows approximately 16,000 clones, roughly 86% of them seen only once. Time point defined: newly diagnosed, previously untreated cHL patient sample. The CD4+ T cells used were purified from thawed PBMCs through magnetic negative selection. The sample consisted of CD4+ T cells from blood. Receptors were obtained from a human donor with classical Hodgkin lymphoma.

This chain uses TRBV5-1 with TRBJ1-4; D is possibly TRBD1 (6 bases). The CDR3 covers 17 residues. CDR1 SGHRS and CDR2 YFSETQ come from the germline V gene. V was shortened by 3 bases and J by 2 bases, with 17 bases between the two germline ends. Written as DNA, the CDR3 is TGCGCCAGCAGCTCAAGGGGGGGGCAGTGGACTAATGAAAAACTGTTTTTT. Amino acids: CASSSRGGQWTNEKLFF.

The rearrangement uses TRBV4-2 and TRBJ2-1, with 8 bases that match TRBD2. After removal of 1 base from V and 3 bases from J, the junction contained 11 bases not matched to a gene. The CDR3 totals 18 residues. From germline, CDR1 is LGHNA and CDR2 YNFKEQ. The CDR3 DNA is TGTGCCAGCAGCCAAGGGATTCCGGGACTAGGTGGCTACAATGAGCAGTTCTTC. Translation: CASSQGIPGLGGYNEQFF.